This T cell receptor (beta chain) came from a study of cytomegalovirus exposure and HLA in healthy donors. PCR primers comprised 60 Vbeta and 13 Jbeta primers. Here immunoSEQ multiplex PCR was the method, and the copy in TCRdb shows in-frame clones only, minus some. Here the sample spans 150,000 to 200,000 clones, roughly four fifths being singletons. J gave up 7 bases and V 3 bases, and 7 bases lay outside the gene matches. Germline CDR1 and CDR2: SEHNR and FQNEAQ (reference sequence). CDR3 size: 14 residues. Turning to this clone: Its target is not known.

Findings of the study overall: Follow-up analysis found HLA locus-dependent TCR association rates, highest for DRB1 and lowest for HLA-C. Reportedly, TCR beta sequences accurately predicted HLA-A and HLA-B alleles in most subjects. Analysis performed later showed TCR beta chains linked to HLA being more clonally expanded than equally common others. For TCR beta chains, V- and J-gene trimming was later linked to a missense DCLRE1C variant.

The TCR originated in a woman in her 40s in good health and CMV-seronegative. The chain recombines TRBV7-9 with TRBJ2-3; 7 bases match TRBD2. The sequencing sample was made of PBMCs. CDR3 residues: CASSFGASGYTQYF. The CDR3, as DNA: TGTGCCAGCAGCTTTGGGGCTAGCGGTTATACGCAGTATTTT.